Sequencing of this T cell receptor beta chain was carried out in a study of immune evolution from preneoplasia to lung adenocarcinoma. Study outcomes and limitations: Later-stage lesions seemingly showed higher T cell density and diversity than normal lung. Normal lung had the highest top T cell clone frequencies.

Histologic diagnosis was independently verified by two lung pathologists. Some clones are missing from TCRdb's copy, which holds only in-frame ones; the method was immunoSEQ multiplex PCR. The data hold about 4,800 clones, with about 82% observed a single time. Comments on this clone: No antigen is known for it.

Trimming took off 3 bases at V and 6 bases at J, with 10 bases between the two ends. The CDR3 runs 13 residues. CDR1 and CDR2 from the germline V gene are SGHTA and FQGTGA. The source is a person between 65 and 80 years old with lung adenocarcinoma. V and J are TRBV7-3 and TRBJ2-3, with D perhaps matching TRBD1 (5 bases). Sequenced sample: FFPE lung adenocarcinoma in situ tissue. The CDR3 sequence is CASSLGLGDTQYF. CDR3 DNA: TGTGCCAGCAGCTTGGGGCTAGGCGATACGCAGTATTTT.